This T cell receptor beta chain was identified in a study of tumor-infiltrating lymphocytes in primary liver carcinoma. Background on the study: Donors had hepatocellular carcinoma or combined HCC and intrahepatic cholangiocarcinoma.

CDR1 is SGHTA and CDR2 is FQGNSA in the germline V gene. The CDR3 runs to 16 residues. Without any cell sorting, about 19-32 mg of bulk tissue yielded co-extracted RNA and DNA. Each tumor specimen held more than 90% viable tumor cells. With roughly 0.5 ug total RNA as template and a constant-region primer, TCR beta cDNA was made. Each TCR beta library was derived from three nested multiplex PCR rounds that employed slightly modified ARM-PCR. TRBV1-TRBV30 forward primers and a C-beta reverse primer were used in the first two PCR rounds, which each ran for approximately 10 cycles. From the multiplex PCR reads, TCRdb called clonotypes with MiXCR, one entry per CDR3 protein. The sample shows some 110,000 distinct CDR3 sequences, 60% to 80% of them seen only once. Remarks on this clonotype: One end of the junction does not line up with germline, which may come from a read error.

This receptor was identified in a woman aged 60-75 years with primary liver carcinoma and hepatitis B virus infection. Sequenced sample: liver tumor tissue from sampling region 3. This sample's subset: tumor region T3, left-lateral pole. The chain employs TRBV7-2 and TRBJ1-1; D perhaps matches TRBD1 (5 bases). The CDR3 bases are TGTGCCAGCACCTTAGGAACAGGTCGAGGGAACACTGAAGCTTTCTTT. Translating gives CASTLGTGRGNTEAFF.